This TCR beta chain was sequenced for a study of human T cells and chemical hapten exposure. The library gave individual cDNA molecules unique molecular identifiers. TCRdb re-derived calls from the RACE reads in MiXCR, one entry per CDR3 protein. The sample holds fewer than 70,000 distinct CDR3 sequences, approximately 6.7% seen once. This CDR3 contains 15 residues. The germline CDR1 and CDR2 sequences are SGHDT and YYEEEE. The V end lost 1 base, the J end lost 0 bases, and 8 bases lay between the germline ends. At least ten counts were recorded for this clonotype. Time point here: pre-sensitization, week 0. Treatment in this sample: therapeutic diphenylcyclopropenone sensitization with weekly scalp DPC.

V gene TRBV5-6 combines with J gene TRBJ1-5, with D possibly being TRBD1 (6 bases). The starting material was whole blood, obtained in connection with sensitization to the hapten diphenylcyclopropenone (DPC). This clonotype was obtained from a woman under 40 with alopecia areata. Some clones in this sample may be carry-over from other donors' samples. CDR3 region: CASSLRGISNQPQHF. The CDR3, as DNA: TGTGCCAGCAGCTTGAGGGGGATTAGCAATCAGCCCCAGCATTTT.